Listed below are T cell receptor beta chains from one sample, sequenced in a study of cytomegalovirus exposure and HLA in healthy donors. TCRdb's table, derived via immunoSEQ multiplex PCR, lists solely in-frame clones and lacks some. The table shows tens of thousands of clones, with about 69% occurring only once. Sequences were obtained from PBMCs. The source of these receptors is a woman in her 30s in good health and CMV-seronegative. CDR3s include the opening cysteine and the closing phenylalanine or tryptophan. The D gene is left open where the match is weak. The size of a clone is reported for some rows only, either as once, few or many, or as a class for expanded clones.

NA	TRBJ2-5	TRBV18	TRBD2	CASSQRLAGQETQYF	TGTGCCAGCTCACAGAGACTAGCGGGCCAAGAGACCCAGTACTTC
NA	TRBJ2-6	TRBV6-1	NA	CAVGGVSGANVLTF	TGTGCCGTTGGAGGGGTCTCTGGGGCCAACGTCCTGACTTTC
NA	TRBJ2-7	TRBV10-1	NA	CASSGQDLYEQYF	TGCGCCAGCAGTGGACAGGATCTATACGAGCAGTACTTC
NA	TRBJ1-1	TRBV18	NA	CASLGGRRDTEAFF	TGTGCCAGCCTGGGGGGTAGGCGAGACACTGAAGCTTTCTTT
once	TRBJ1-1	TRBV19	NA	CASSIGTVEAFF	TGTGCCAGTAGTATAGGGACAGTTGAAGCTTTCTTT
NA	TRBJ2-3	TRBV7-6	TRBD2	CASSLESGRTTDTQYF	TGTGCCAGCAGCTTAGAGAGCGGGAGGACCACAGATACGCAGTATTTT
NA	TRBJ2-1	TRBV6-1	NA	CASSEVAAYNEQFF	TGTGCCAGCAGTGAAGTGGCAGCCTACAATGAGCAGTTCTTC
NA	TRBJ2-5	TRBV12-5	NA	CASSQVGETQYF	TGTGCTAGCTCACAGGTGGGGGAGACCCAGTACTTC
NA	TRBJ1-1	TRBV5-1	NA	CASSLSASREAGRAFF	TGCGCCAGCAGCTTGTCGGCCTCCCGGGAAGCCGGTAGAGCTTTCTTT
NA	TRBJ2-7	TRBV6-1	NA	CASMRGRESYEQYF	TGTGCCAGCATGAGGGGACGGGAGTCCTACGAGCAGTACTTC
few	TRBJ2-7	TRBV28	TRBD2	CASKTSGYEQYF	TGTGCCAGCAAGACTAGCGGCTACGAGCAGTACTTC
few	TRBJ2-1	TRBV6-6	TRBD1	CASSYAGQGGYNEQFF	TGTGCCAGCAGTTACGCGGGACAGGGAGGCTACAATGAGCAGTTCTTC
NA	TRBJ1-2	TRBV6-6	NA	CASKVRHDSYGYTF	TGTGCCAGCAAGGTCAGGCATGATTCCTATGGCTACACCTTC
NA	TRBJ2-3	TRBV7-2	NA	CASSLAGTSRTDTQYF	TGTGCCAGCAGCTTAGCGGGCACTTCCCGCACAGATACGCAGTATTTT
NA	TRBJ2-3	TRBV10-3	NA	CAISESPSAPTDTQYF	TGTGCCATCAGTGAGTCGCCTAGCGCTCCCACAGATACGCAGTATTTT
NA	TRBJ1-2	TRBV29-1	NA	CSVNWGSGYGYTF	TGCAGCGTCAACTGGGGTAGCGGCTATGGCTACACCTTC
NA	TRBJ2-1	TRBV7-8	TRBD1	CASSTQTGTGRNEQFF	TGTGCCAGCAGCACCCAAACCGGGACAGGGCGGAATGAGCAGTTCTTC
NA	TRBJ2-2	TRBV7-2	TRBD1	CASSLRSPGGTGELFF	TGTGCCAGCAGCTTACGTAGTCCAGGGGGCACCGGGGAGCTGTTTTTT
NA	TRBJ2-1	TRBV28	NA	CASYSWAGVVNEQFF	TGTGCCAGCTACTCCTGGGCAGGGGTTGTCAATGAGCAGTTCTTC
NA	TRBJ2-3	TRBV4-2	TRBD2	CASSQLAGSGNTQYF	TGTGCCAGCAGCCAACTAGCGGGAAGTGGGAATACGCAGTATTTT
NA	TRBJ2-1	TRBV6-5	TRBD2	CASSLNSGIFNEQFF	TGTGCCAGCAGCTTGAATAGCGGGATTTTTAATGAGCAGTTCTTC
NA	TRBJ2-5	TRBV28	TRBD2	CASSKGYRAGAEETQYF	TGTGCCAGCAGCAAAGGCTACCGGGCGGGAGCTGAGGAGACCCAGTACTTC
NA	TRBJ2-7	TRBV6-1	TRBD2	CASIEPRSLAGVYEQYF	TGTGCCAGCATTGAACCCCGCTCACTAGCGGGAGTGTACGAGCAGTACTTC
NA	TRBJ2-7	TRBV28	TRBD1	CASSSPQDRATYEQYF	TGTGCCAGCAGTTCCCCCCAGGACAGGGCGACCTACGAGCAGTACTTC
NA	TRBJ2-1	TRBV19	TRBD2	CASIGTREKYEQFF	TGTGCCAGTATCGGGACTAGAGAAAAGTATGAGCAGTTCTTC
NA	TRBJ1-5	TRBV15	NA	CATTPEDSWNQPQHF	TGTGCCACCACCCCAGAGGACAGTTGGAATCAGCCCCAGCATTTT
few	TRBJ2-2	TRBV27	NA	CASSLSSYLAGELFF	TGTGCCAGCAGTTTATCTTCCTATCTCGCCGGGGAGCTGTTTTTT
NA	TRBJ2-5	TRBV2	NA	CASTYLLQETQYF	TGTGCCAGCACCTATCTGCTCCAAGAGACCCAGTACTTC